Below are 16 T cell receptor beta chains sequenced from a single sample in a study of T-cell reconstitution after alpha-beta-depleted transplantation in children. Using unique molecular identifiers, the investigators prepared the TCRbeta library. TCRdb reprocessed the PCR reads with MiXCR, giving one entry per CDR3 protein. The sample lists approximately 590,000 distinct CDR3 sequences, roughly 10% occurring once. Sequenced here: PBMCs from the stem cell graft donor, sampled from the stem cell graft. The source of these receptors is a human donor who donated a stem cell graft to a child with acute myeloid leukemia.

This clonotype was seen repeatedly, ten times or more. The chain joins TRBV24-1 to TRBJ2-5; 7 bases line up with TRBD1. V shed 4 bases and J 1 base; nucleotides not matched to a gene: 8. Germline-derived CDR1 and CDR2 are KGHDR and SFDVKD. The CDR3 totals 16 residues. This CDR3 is CATSDPGTATQETQYF. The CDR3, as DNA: TGTGCCACCAGTGACCCTGGGACAGCCACCCAAGAGACCCAGTACTTC.

The CDR3 coding sequence is TGCGCCAGCAGCGGGACTAGCGGGGGATATGAGCAGTTCTTC. Residues: CASSGTSGGYEQFF. The chain recombines TRBV5-1 with TRBJ2-1; 14 bases match TRBD2. Trimming at V came to 4 bases and at J to 8 bases, leaving 2 bases not matched to a gene. CDR1 and CDR2 from the germline V gene are SGHRS and YFSETQ. The CDR3 is 14 residues long.

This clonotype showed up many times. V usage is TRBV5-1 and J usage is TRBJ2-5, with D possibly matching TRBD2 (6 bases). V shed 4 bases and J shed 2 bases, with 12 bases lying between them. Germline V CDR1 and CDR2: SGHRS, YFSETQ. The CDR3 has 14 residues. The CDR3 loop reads CASSTNGGQETQYF. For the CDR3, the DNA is TGCGCCAGCAGCACGAACGGAGGGCAAGAGACCCAGTACTTC.

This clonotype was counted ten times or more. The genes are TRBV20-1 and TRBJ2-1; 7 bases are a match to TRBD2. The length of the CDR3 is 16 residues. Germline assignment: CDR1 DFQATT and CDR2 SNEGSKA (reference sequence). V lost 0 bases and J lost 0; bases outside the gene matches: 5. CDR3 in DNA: TGCAGTGCTAGAGATAGCGGGCGAAGCTCCTACAATGAGCAGTTCTTC. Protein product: CSARDSGRSSYNEQFF.

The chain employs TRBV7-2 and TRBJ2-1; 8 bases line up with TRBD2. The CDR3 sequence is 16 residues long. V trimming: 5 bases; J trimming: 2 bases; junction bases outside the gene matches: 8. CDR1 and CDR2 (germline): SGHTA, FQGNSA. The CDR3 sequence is CASSLGGGGTYNEQFF. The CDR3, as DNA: TGTGCCAGCAGCCTAGGCGGCGGGGGGACCTACAATGAGCAGTTCTTC.

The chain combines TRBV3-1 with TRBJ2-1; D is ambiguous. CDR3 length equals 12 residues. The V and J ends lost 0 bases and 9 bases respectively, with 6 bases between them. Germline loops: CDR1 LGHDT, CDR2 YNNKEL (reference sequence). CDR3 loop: CASSQDQLEQFF. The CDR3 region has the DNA TGTGCCAGCAGCCAAGATCAACTTGAGCAGTTCTTC.

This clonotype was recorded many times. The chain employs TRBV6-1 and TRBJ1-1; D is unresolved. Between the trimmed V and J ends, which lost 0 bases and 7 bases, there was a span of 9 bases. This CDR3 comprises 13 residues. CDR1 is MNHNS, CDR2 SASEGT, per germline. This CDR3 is CASSEARGYEAFF. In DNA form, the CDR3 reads TGTGCCAGCAGTGAAGCCCGAGGATATGAAGCTTTCTTT.

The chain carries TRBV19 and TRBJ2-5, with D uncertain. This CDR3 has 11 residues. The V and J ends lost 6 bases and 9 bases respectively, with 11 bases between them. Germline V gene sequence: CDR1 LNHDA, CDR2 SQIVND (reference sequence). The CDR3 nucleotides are TGTGCCAGTAGGGATTTTGAGGCCCAGTACTTC. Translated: CASRDFEAQYF.

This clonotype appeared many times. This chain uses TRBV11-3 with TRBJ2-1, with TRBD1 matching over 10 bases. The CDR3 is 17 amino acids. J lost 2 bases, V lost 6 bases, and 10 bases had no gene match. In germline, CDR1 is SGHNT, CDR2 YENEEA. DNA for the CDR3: TGTGCCAGCAGTCGACCGGCCGGGACAGGGGCCTACAATGAGCAGTTCTTC. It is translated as CASSRPAGTGAYNEQFF.

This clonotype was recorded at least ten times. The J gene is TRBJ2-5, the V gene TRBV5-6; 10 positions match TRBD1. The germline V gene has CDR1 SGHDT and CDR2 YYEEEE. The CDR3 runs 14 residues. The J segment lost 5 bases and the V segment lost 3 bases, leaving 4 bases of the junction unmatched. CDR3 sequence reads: CASSWDRGQETQYF. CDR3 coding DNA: TGTGCCAGCAGCTGGGACAGGGGTCAGGAGACCCAGTACTTC.

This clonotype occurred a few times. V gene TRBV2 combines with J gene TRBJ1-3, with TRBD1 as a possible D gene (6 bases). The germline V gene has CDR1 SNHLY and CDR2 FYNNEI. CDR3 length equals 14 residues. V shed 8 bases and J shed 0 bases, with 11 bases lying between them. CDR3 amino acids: CASSGDLSGNTIYF. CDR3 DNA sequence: TGTGCCAGCTCAGGGGACCTCTCTGGAAACACCATATATTTT.

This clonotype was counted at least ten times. CDR3 amino acids: CSIKGADWSGDEQFF. CDR3 nucleotides: TGCAGCATCAAGGGGGCCGACTGGTCTGGCGATGAGCAGTTCTTC. The chain combines TRBV29-1 with TRBJ2-1; 7 bases agree with TRBD1. With 8 bases clipped from V and 8 bases from J, the junction kept 18 bases outside the gene matches. The germline gives CDR1 SQVTM, CDR2 ANQGSEA. The CDR3 has 15 amino acids.

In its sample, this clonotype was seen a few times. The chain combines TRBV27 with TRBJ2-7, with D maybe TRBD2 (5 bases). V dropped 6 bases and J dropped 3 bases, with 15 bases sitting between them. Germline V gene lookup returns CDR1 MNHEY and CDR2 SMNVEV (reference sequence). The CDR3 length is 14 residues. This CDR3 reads CASRRVEDLYEQYF. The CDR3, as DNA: TGTGCCAGCAGGCGAGTGGAGGATCTCTACGAGCAGTACTTC.

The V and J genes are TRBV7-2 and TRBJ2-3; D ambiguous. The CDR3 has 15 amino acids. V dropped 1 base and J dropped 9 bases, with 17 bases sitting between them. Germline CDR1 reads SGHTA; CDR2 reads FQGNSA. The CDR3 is CASSLEAPRFSTQYF. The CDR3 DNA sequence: TGTGCCAGCAGCTTAGAGGCACCCCGCTTCAGCACGCAGTATTTT.

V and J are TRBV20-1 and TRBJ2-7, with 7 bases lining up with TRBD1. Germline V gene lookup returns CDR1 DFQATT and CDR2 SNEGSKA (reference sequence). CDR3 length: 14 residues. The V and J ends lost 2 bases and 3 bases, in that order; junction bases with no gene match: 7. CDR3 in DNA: TGCAGTGCTAGAAGGACAGGCGTTGGCTACGAGCAGTACTTC. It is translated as CSARRTGVGYEQYF.

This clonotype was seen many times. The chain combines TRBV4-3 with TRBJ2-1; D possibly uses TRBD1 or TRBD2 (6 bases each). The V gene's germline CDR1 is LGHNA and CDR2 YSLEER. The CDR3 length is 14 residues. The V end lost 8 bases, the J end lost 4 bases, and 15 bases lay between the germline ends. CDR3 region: CASERQAGYNEQFF. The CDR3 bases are TGCGCCAGCGAAAGACAGGCGGGATACAATGAGCAGTTCTTC.